Only a few counts were recorded for the clone carrying this T cell receptor (beta chain). What it binds is unknown. An Oncomine TCR Beta short-read assay was used to sequence the DNA from cultured CD4+ T cells. TCRdb ran MiXCR on the PCR reads and lists one entry per CDR3 protein. The sample carries roughly 15,000 distinct CDR3 sequences, 60% to 70% recorded once. This sample was taken from a study of vaccination and CD4 T cells after COVID-19. Regarding treatment: roughly ten-day PBMC culture with coronavirus spike peptide pools or control peptides (ViraFEST assay). This clonotype was obtained from a human donor who had recovered from COVID-19. Material: CD4+ T cells from blood, cultured in vitro.

The CDR3 region is CASGTKPGQSNYGYTF. As DNA, the CDR3 is TGTGCCAGCGGTACAAAGCCGGGACAGAGTAACTATGGCTACACCTTC. The rearrangement links TRBV21-1 to TRBJ1-2; the table's D call TRBD1 went unverified against the DNA. TRBV21-1 corresponds to a pseudogene. This CDR3 is 16 amino acids long.